This entry is about one TCR beta chain. This CDR3 region has 15 residues. Germline CDR1 is SGHTA and CDR2 is FQGNSA. V was pared by 4 bases and J by 5 bases, with 9 bases of the junction left unmatched. Replicate PCRs from sorted subsets contained around 200 ng DNA, which is some 32,000 T cell genomes. Libraries were prepared by immunoSEQ multiplex PCR; TCRdb keeps only in-frame clonotypes and omits some of them. Here the sample spans more than 2,000,000 clones, 90% to 95% being singletons. This sample stems from a study of shared clonotypes between healthy human individuals. Sequences were obtained from naive CD4+ T cells sorted from blood. Subset in this sample: CD45RA+ positively selected. The sequence derives from a man between 18 and 35 years old in good health. This rearrangement joins TRBV7-2 to TRBJ1-2; 8 nucleotides align to TRBD1. Written as DNA, the CDR3 is TGTGCCAGCAGCTCACGCCAGGGGGCTTGGTATGGCTACACCTTC. Amino acid sequence: CASSSRQGAWYGYTF.